This passage covers 32 T cell receptor beta chains from one sample sequenced in a study of blood T cell repertoires in COVID-19. Here immunoSEQ multiplex PCR was the method, and the copy in TCRdb shows in-frame clones only, minus some. The sample holds over 55,000 clones, 65% to 90% seen once. The sequencing input was peripheral blood. All receptors derive from a man aged 50-60 years with COVID-19, enrolled during active disease.

The chain joins TRBV30 to TRBJ2-7, with a possible D match to TRBD1 (6 bases). CDR3 size: 13 residues. The V end was cut by 4 bases, the J end by 1 base, with 11 bases between. Germline-derived CDR1 and CDR2 are GTSNPN and SVGIG (reference sequence). CDR3 protein: CAWKQGNSYEQYF. The CDR3 region has the DNA TGTGCCTGGAAACAGGGAAATTCCTACGAGCAGTACTTC.

This chain links TRBV24-1 with TRBJ2-6, with TRBD1 as a possible D gene (5 bases). Germline values: CDR1 KGHDR, CDR2 SFDVKD. This CDR3 has 17 residues. Trimming took 5 bases from V and 0 from J, leaving 13 bases between them. The CDR3 is CATSGINQGSGANVLTF. The DNA of the CDR3 is TGTGCCACCAGTGGAATTAACCAGGGCTCTGGGGCCAACGTCCTGACTTTC.

V gene TRBV3-1 (or the pseudogene TRBV3-2) combines with J gene TRBJ1-2; 9 bases fit TRBD1. The CDR3 has 13 residues. CDR1 is LGHDT, CDR2 YNNKEL, per germline (reference sequence). V shed 3 bases and J 4 bases; nucleotides not matched to a gene: 0. In DNA form, the CDR3 reads TGTGCCAGCAGCCAGGGACAGGGCTATGGCTACACCTTC. This encodes CASSQGQGYGYTF.

The rearrangement links TRBV28 to TRBJ2-7, with TRBD1 matching over 7 bases. This CDR3 is 13 amino acids long. The J segment lost 2 bases and the V segment lost 6 bases, leaving 4 bases of the junction unmatched. Per the germline V gene, CDR1 is MDHEN and CDR2 is SYDVKM. The CDR3 is CASRRQGTYEQYF. The CDR3 region has the DNA TGTGCCAGCAGGAGACAGGGAACCTACGAGCAGTACTTC.

The chain joins TRBV7-8 to TRBJ2-7; 7 bases match TRBD2. The CDR3 spans 16 residues. With V trimmed by 1 base and J by 2 bases, 8 bases remained unmatched. Looked up from germline, CDR1 is SGHVS and CDR2 is FQNEAQ. The CDR3 loop is CASSLVLAAVTYEQYF. For the CDR3, the DNA is TGTGCCAGCAGCTTAGTCCTAGCGGCCGTTACCTACGAGCAGTACTTC.

The rearrangement joins TRBV19 to TRBJ2-1, with a possible D match to TRBD2 (5 bases). V gave up 1 base and J gave up 7 bases, with 11 bases separating them. In germline, CDR1 is LNHDA, CDR2 SQIVND (reference sequence). This CDR3 spans 14 amino acids. The CDR3 region is CASSIASEGNEQFF. CDR3 DNA sequence: TGTGCCAGTAGTATAGCGTCCGAGGGTAATGAGCAGTTCTTC.

The gene calls are TRBV29-1 and TRBJ2-3; tentative D call: TRBD1 (6 bases). Germline V gene sequence: CDR1 SQVTM, CDR2 ANQGSEA. Between the trimmed V and J ends, which lost 7 bases and 0 bases, there was a span of 11 bases. The CDR3 runs 13 residues. DNA of the CDR3: TGCAGCGATCGAGACAGGAGCACAGATACGCAGTATTTT. Its protein is CSDRDRSTDTQYF.

The chain employs TRBV19 and TRBJ2-7; a possible D gene is TRBD1 (5 bases). The V and J ends lost 7 bases and 4 bases respectively, with 14 bases between them. Germline V lookup: CDR1 LNHDA, CDR2 SQIVND (reference sequence). The length of the CDR3 is 13 residues. The CDR3 region is CASTDRHEYEQYF. The CDR3, as DNA: TGTGCCAGTACCGACAGACACGAATACGAGCAGTACTTC.

This chain joins TRBV19 and TRBJ2-2; 13 bases map to TRBD2. The germline gives CDR1 LNHDA, CDR2 SQIVND (reference sequence). The CDR3 sequence is 18 residues long. V dropped 4 bases and J dropped 4; count of bases not matched to a gene: 9. This CDR3 is CASSTLLGLAGLTGELFF. CDR3 coding DNA: TGTGCCAGTAGTACCCTTCTGGGACTAGCGGGACTCACCGGGGAGCTGTTTTTT.

The V and J genes are TRBV7-9 and TRBJ2-1, with 11 bases that match TRBD2. V lost 5 bases and J lost 9; bases outside the gene matches: 15. CDR3 length equals 17 residues. The V gene's germline CDR1 is SEHNR and CDR2 FQNEAQ (reference sequence). CDR3 sequence (DNA): TGTGCCAGCAGCCCCCTTGTGGGTCTAGCGGGAGGAAGTGAGCAGTTCTTC. As protein: CASSPLVGLAGGSEQFF. Complete variable domain (other parts from reference TRBV7-9 and TRBJ2-1): DTGVSQNPRHKITKRGQNVTFRCDPISEHNRLYWYRQTLGQGPEFLTYFQNEAQLEKSRLLSDRFSAERPKGSFSTLEIQRTEQGDSAMYLCASSPLVGLAGGSEQFFGPGTRLTVL.

The chain uses TRBV29-1 and TRBJ1-1; D may be TRBD1 (6 bases). CDR1 SQVTM and CDR2 ANQGSEA come from the germline V gene. Between the trimmed V and J ends, which lost 6 bases and 3 bases, there was a span of 11 bases. The CDR3 is 12 residues long. CDR3 in DNA: TGCAGCGTCGAAAAGGGGGACACTGAAGCTTTCTTT. Amino acids: CSVEKGDTEAFF.

The V gene is TRBV10-3, the J gene TRBJ2-3; TRBD1 matches 7 bases. Trimming took 5 bases from V and 4 from J; bases not matched to a gene: 6. CDR1 ENHRY and CDR2 SYGVKD come from the germline V gene. This CDR3 has 14 amino acids. CDR3 region: CAISRGTVADTQYF. The DNA of the CDR3 is TGTGCCATCAGTAGGGGGACAGTCGCAGATACGCAGTATTTT.

The CDR3 DNA follows: TGTGCCAGCAGCGTAGCTACGGGACTAGCGGGAAGCACAGATACGCAGTATTTT. It is translated as CASSVATGLAGSTDTQYF. The chain couples TRBV9 to TRBJ2-3, with 13 positions matching TRBD2. Trimming removed 0 bases from V and 0 bases from J; junction bases left unmatched: 4. The CDR3 is 18 residues long. From germline, CDR1 is SGDLS and CDR2 YYNGEE.

J is TRBJ2-1 and V is TRBV5-4; TRBD1 matches at 7 bases. V was pared by 4 bases and J by 7 bases, with 11 bases of the junction left unmatched. Germline V CDR1 and CDR2: SGHNT, YYREEE (reference sequence). This CDR3 is 15 amino acids long. This chain's CDR3 is CASSPGTVPWNEQFF. Written as DNA, the CDR3 is TGTGCCAGCAGCCCGGGGACAGTTCCCTGGAATGAGCAGTTCTTC.

The chain combines TRBV7-2 with TRBJ2-3, with TRBD1 matching 9 bases. Germline assignment: CDR1 SGHTA and CDR2 FQGNSA. This CDR3 is built from 19 residues. V was pared by 3 bases and J by 0 bases, with 13 bases of the junction left unmatched. In DNA, the CDR3 is TGTGCCAGCAGCTTTCGGGGGTTCCACAGGGGGCTTAGCACAGATACGCAGTATTTT. Residues: CASSFRGFHRGLSTDTQYF.

This sequence joins TRBV9 and TRBJ2-5, with 10 bases matching TRBD1. V lost 4 bases to trimming and J lost 5 bases; unmatched junction nucleotides: 8. The CDR3 runs 15 residues. CDR1 and CDR2 from the germline V gene are SGDLS and YYNGEE. The CDR3 region has the DNA TGTGCCAGCAGCCGGGGACAGGGGAGGAGTGAGACCCAGTACTTC. It is translated as CASSRGQGRSETQYF.

The chain recombines TRBV5-8 with TRBJ1-5; TRBD1 matches 9 bases. There are 16 residues in the CDR3. Germline V gene data show CDR1 as SGHTS and CDR2 as YDEGEE. J was trimmed by 0 bases and V by 5 bases; bases with no gene match: 6. The CDR3 reads CASRLHRGPSNQPQHF. CDR3 DNA: TGTGCCAGCAGATTACACAGGGGGCCTAGCAATCAGCCCCAGCATTTT.

V gene TRBV24-1 combines with J gene TRBJ1-2; TRBD1 is a possible D gene (5 bases). CDR1 KGHDR and CDR2 SFDVKD come from the germline V gene. The CDR3 is 15 residues long. V lost 5 bases and J 7 bases, leaving 19 bases between the germline ends. CDR3 nucleotides: TGTGCCACCAGTGGCCTAACCACAGCCCAGGGTGGCTACACCTTC. This translates into CATSGLTTAQGGYTF.

This clone was counted once. This sequence joins TRBV28 and TRBJ1-3; D is unresolved. CDR1 MDHEN and CDR2 SYDVKM come from the germline V gene. The CDR3 has 12 amino acids. V lost 6 bases and J 2 bases, leaving 5 bases between the germline ends. CDR3 sequence: CASSRAGNTIYF. The CDR3 nucleotides read TGTGCCAGCAGCCGAGCTGGAAACACCATATATTTT.

In its sample, this clone was seen once. The chain links TRBV7-9 to TRBJ2-7, with 13 bases that match TRBD2. V gave up 0 bases and J gave up 0 bases; unmatched junction bases: 5. The germline gives CDR1 SEHNR, CDR2 FQNEAQ (reference sequence). The CDR3 has 18 residues. CDR3 in amino acids: CASSLAVGTSGTSYEQYF. Written as DNA, the CDR3 is TGTGCCAGCAGCTTAGCTGTAGGGACTAGCGGGACCTCCTACGAGCAGTACTTC.

The DNA of the CDR3 is TGTGCCAGCAGCACACGACAGGCCGAGGGTACCTATTCACCCCTCCACTTT. Its protein is CASSTRQAEGTYSPLHF. The chain joins TRBV7-9 to TRBJ1-6; TRBD1 might be the D (6 bases). Trimming removed 5 bases from V and 8 bases from J, with 22 bases in between. The length of the CDR3 is 17 residues. The germline V gene encodes CDR1 SEHNR and CDR2 FQNEAQ (reference sequence).

This clone was recorded a few times. The chain's CDR3 is CASSLGVSGNTIYF. For the CDR3, the DNA is TGTGCCAGCTCACTCGGAGTCTCTGGAAACACCATATATTTT. The rearrangement joins TRBV18 to TRBJ1-3, with D unclear. Trimming pared 4 bases from V and 0 bases from J, leaving 7 bases between. Germline assignment: CDR1 KGHSH and CDR2 LQKENI. The CDR3 has 14 amino acids. The full variable domain, with the rest looked up from reference TRBV18 and TRBJ1-3, is NAGVMQNPRHLVRRRGQEARLRCSPMKGHSHVYWYRQLPEEGLKFMVYLQKENIIDESGMPKERFSAEFPKEGPSILRIQQVVRGDSAAYFCASSLGVSGNTIYFGEGSWLTVV.

This chain uses TRBV7-2 with TRBJ1-2; D is uncertain. This CDR3 is built from 16 residues. Germline V CDR1 and CDR2: SGHTA, FQGNSA. Trimming shortened V by 0 bases and J by 6 bases, and 17 bases separated the two germline ends. For the CDR3, the DNA is TGTGCCAGCAGCTTAGCGATCCGGGAACCCCCTAATGGCTACACCTTC. Its protein is CASSLAIREPPNGYTF.

This rearrangement joins TRBV2 to TRBJ1-4; TRBD1 aligns across 9 bases. J lost 11 bases, V lost 8 bases, and 3 bases had no gene match. Germline V lookup: CDR1 SNHLY, CDR2 FYNNEI. The CDR3 has 11 residues. CDR3 residues: CASGTGRKLFF. In DNA, the CDR3 is TGTGCCAGCGGGACAGGGAGGAAACTGTTTTTT.

The chain is built from TRBV5-1 and TRBJ2-3; D not certain. V was clipped by 5 bases and J by 4 bases, with 14 bases between them. Germline CDR1 and CDR2: SGHRS and YFSETQ. CDR3 length equals 14 residues. CDR3 loop: CASRTTLRSDTQYF. The CDR3 DNA is TGCGCCAGCAGAACTACGCTAAGATCAGATACGCAGTATTTT.

V and J are TRBV19 and TRBJ1-5; D is ambiguous. CDR1 and CDR2 (germline): LNHDA, SQIVND (reference sequence). The CDR3 totals 16 residues. V was trimmed by 2 bases and J by 2 bases, leaving 13 bases between them. The CDR3 here is CASSIRQTLGNQPQHF. The CDR3 bases are TGTGCCAGTAGTATAAGGCAGACCCTAGGCAATCAGCCCCAGCATTTT.

On this clone itself: The junction differs from germline at one of its ends, possibly a read error. The V gene is TRBV5-1, the J gene TRBJ2-3, with 7 bases lining up with TRBD2. This CDR3 comprises 22 residues. CDR1 SGHRS and CDR2 YFSETQ come from the germline V gene. CDR3 nucleotides: TGCGCCAGCAGCCGCCTTGGACTGCCTCCTATGGGGAGGGCCGCTAGCATAGATACGCAGTATTTT. Translation gives CASSRLGLPPMGRAASIDTQYF.

V gene TRBV19 combines with J gene TRBJ1-4; D gene ambiguous. The germline V gene encodes CDR1 LNHDA and CDR2 SQIVND (reference sequence). The CDR3 sequence is 15 residues long. V lost 3 bases to trimming and J lost 0 bases, with 8 bases between them. CDR3 sequence: CASSIRATTNEKLFF. CDR3 in DNA: TGTGCCAGTAGTATCCGAGCTACAACTAATGAAAAACTGTTTTTT.

The chain combines TRBV5-1 with TRBJ2-5; 7 positions agree with TRBD1. Germline V gene data show CDR1 as SGHRS and CDR2 as YFSETQ. This CDR3 comprises 14 residues. V lost 1 base and J lost 4; bases outside the gene matches: 4. CDR3 sequence: CASSLRGPGETQYF. CDR3 DNA sequence: TGCGCCAGCAGCTTGAGGGGGCCCGGAGAGACCCAGTACTTC.

In its sample, this clone was seen a few times. The gene calls are TRBV18 and TRBJ1-6, with 9 nucleotides matching TRBD1. There are 15 residues in the CDR3. Germline V gene lookup returns CDR1 KGHSH and CDR2 LQKENI. Losses at the gene ends were 3 bases for V and 9 bases for J; bases not matched to a gene: 6. CDR3 DNA sequence: TGTGCCAGCTCACCGGGGACAGGGAACCGTTCACCCCTCCACTTT. Translated, it gives CASSPGTGNRSPLHF.

In its sample, this clone was seen a few times. The chain employs TRBV2 and TRBJ2-1; 11 nucleotides agree with TRBD2. Per the germline V gene, CDR1 is SNHLY and CDR2 is FYNNEI. The CDR3 contains 14 residues. V lost 9 bases to trimming and J lost 6 bases; unmatched junction nucleotides: 7. The CDR3: CASELAGAINEQFF. Written as DNA, the CDR3 is TGTGCCAGTGAACTAGCGGGAGCAATCAATGAGCAGTTCTTC.

The V call is TRBV2, the J call TRBJ2-3; D possibly corresponds to TRBD2 (5 bases). Trimming took 6 bases from V and 2 from J, leaving 15 bases between them. The V gene's germline CDR1 is SNHLY and CDR2 FYNNEI. The CDR3 has 15 amino acids. CDR3 loop: CASSASGYHTDTQYF. CDR3 DNA: TGTGCCAGCAGCGCAAGCGGTTATCACACAGATACGCAGTATTTT.